The 32 T cell receptor beta chains below were found in one sample sequenced in a study of T cells in Graves' hyperthyroidism and ophthalmopathy. TCR beta CDR3 sequences were amplified from RNA transcripts. The TCR CDR3 first-round RT-PCR relied on the HTBI primer set. TCRdb fed the multiplex PCR reads into MiXCR, producing one record per CDR3 protein. The sample includes hundreds of thousands of distinct CDR3 sequences, 25% of them seen just once. Sequencing was done on a sample of blood. These receptors all stem from a man aged 50 to 59 with Graves' hyperthyroidism.

The chain carries TRBV19 and TRBJ1-1; D is ambiguous. Between the trimmed V and J ends, which lost 4 bases and 3 bases, there was a span of 6 bases. CDR1 is LNHDA and CDR2 is SQIVND in the germline V gene (reference sequence). CDR3 length equals 12 residues. The CDR3 sequence is CASSTSYTEAFF. CDR3 sequence (DNA): TGTGCCAGTAGTACGTCGTACACTGAAGCTTTCTTT.

The chain couples TRBV5-1 to TRBJ2-3; 11 bases are shared with TRBD2. The V and J ends lost 6 bases and 3 bases, in that order; junction bases with no gene match: 3. Germline lookup yields CDR1 SGHRS and CDR2 YFSETQ. The CDR3 covers 14 residues. CDR3 residues: CASTGLAGTDTQYF. The DNA for the CDR3 is TGCGCCAGCACCGGACTAGCGGGTACAGATACGCAGTATTTT.

This clonotype was recorded a few times. V and J are TRBV6-1 and TRBJ2-1, with 11 bases aligning to TRBD1. The CDR3 loop spans 16 amino acids. V lost 4 bases to trimming and J lost 3 bases; unmatched junction nucleotides: 5. Per germline, CDR1 MNHNS and CDR2 SASEGT. The CDR3 coding sequence is TGTGCCAGCAGTGGGGGGGACAGGGGGGTCTACAATGAGCAGTTCTTC. It codes for CASSGGDRGVYNEQFF.

The sample holds many counts of this clonotype. The CDR3 DNA reads TGTGCCAGCAGCCCGGACAGATTCTACGAGCAGTACTTC. It is translated as CASSPDRFYEQYF. V usage is TRBV12-3 or TRBV12-4 and J usage is TRBJ2-7, with D possibly matching TRBD1 (6 bases). Trimming cost V 6 bases and J 3 bases, with 12 bases left between them. CDR3 length equals 13 residues.

The rearrangement links TRBV20-1 to TRBJ1-1; D is undetermined. Germline assignment: CDR1 DFQATT and CDR2 SNEGSKA (reference sequence). This CDR3 is built from 11 residues. V was clipped by 5 bases and J by 5 bases, with 9 bases between them. In nucleotides, the CDR3 is TGCAGTGCTCCCCAGCATACTGAAGCTTTCTTT. This translates into CSAPQHTEAFF.

The rearrangement uses TRBV12-3 or TRBV12-4 and TRBJ2-1, with a weak D call TRBD1 (5 bases). The CDR3 is 16 residues long. V was pared by 7 bases and J by 1 base, with 17 bases between. The CDR3 loop is CASTPVGRSSYNEQFF. CDR3 nucleotide sequence: TGTGCCAGCACCCCGGTGGGGCGGTCTTCCTACAATGAGCAGTTCTTC.

Notes on this clonotype: A much larger clone differs by one base, so this may be a read error. The chain uses TRBV7-2 and TRBJ1-1; TRBD1 might be the D (5 bases). CDR1 and CDR2 (germline): SGHTA, FQGNSA. The CDR3 spans 14 residues. CDR3 sequence (DNA): TGTGCCTGCAGGCGGTCGGGGACGAACACTGAAGCTTTCTTT. Translated, it gives CACRRSGTNTEAFF.

The gene calls are TRBV27 and TRBJ1-1; 7 nucleotides align to TRBD1. The CDR3 has 15 residues. V lost 5 bases to trimming and J lost 0 bases; unmatched junction nucleotides: 6. The V gene's germline CDR1 is MNHEY and CDR2 SMNVEV (reference sequence). The chain's CDR3 is CASSGRDSVNTEAFF. As DNA, the CDR3 is TGTGCCAGCAGTGGAAGGGACAGCGTGAACACTGAAGCTTTCTTT.

This clonotype was observed once. This sequence joins TRBV24-1 and TRBJ1-2, with D perhaps TRBD1 (6 bases). The CDR3 totals 12 residues. V lost 3 bases and J lost 5, with 6 bases in between. Germline V gene sequence: CDR1 KGHDR, CDR2 SFDVKD. The CDR3 sequence is CATSDTGYGYTF. In DNA, the CDR3 is TGTGCCACCAGTGATACAGGGTATGGCTACACCTTC.

This clonotype was seen ten or more times. CDR3 in amino acids: CASSASIRGEQYF. The CDR3 bases are TGTGCCAGCAGTGCCTCAATCAGGGGAGAGCAGTACTTC. This rearrangement joins TRBV12-3 or TRBV12-4 to TRBJ2-7; TRBD1 is a possible D gene (6 bases). CDR3 size: 13 residues. V lost 5 bases and J lost 7, with 15 bases in between.

This clonotype was seen repeatedly, ten times or more. This chain connects TRBV28 to TRBJ2-3; no firm D call. The CDR3 contains 13 residues. Germline V lookup: CDR1 MDHEN, CDR2 SYDVKM. The V end was cut by 6 bases, the J end by 6 bases, with 13 bases between. CDR3 residues: CASSQTTPDTQYF. CDR3 DNA sequence: TGTGCCAGCAGCCAGACCACGCCGGATACGCAGTATTTT.

In this sample, this clonotype turned up a few times. The chain uses TRBV11-2 and TRBJ2-5; 7 bases are shared with TRBD2. The V segment lost 4 bases and the J segment 0 bases; nucleotides outside the gene matches: 8. CDR1 is SGHAT, CDR2 FQNNGV, per germline. The CDR3 totals 16 residues. For the CDR3, the DNA is TGTGCCAGCAGCTGGATGGGACTAACTAACCAAGAGACCCAGTACTTC. Protein sequence: CASSWMGLTNQETQYF.

This clonotype was detected a few times. The rearrangement links TRBV5-6 to TRBJ2-7; D is uncertain. Germline loops: CDR1 SGHDT, CDR2 YYEEEE. The CDR3 consists of 13 residues. V dropped 2 bases and J dropped 6 bases, with 12 bases sitting between them. The DNA of the CDR3 is TGTGCCAGCAGCTTAGATCAGTGGAGCGAGCAGTACTTC. Translated, it gives CASSLDQWSEQYF.

This rearrangement joins TRBV12-3 or TRBV12-4 to TRBJ2-7; 7 nucleotides agree with TRBD1. This CDR3 comprises 13 residues. V trimming: 5 bases; J trimming: 7 bases; junction bases outside the gene matches: 8. The CDR3 sequence: CASSLNQGEEQYF. CDR3 sequence (DNA): TGTGCCAGCAGTCTAAATCAGGGGGAAGAGCAGTACTTC.

This clonotype was picked up one time. The gene calls are TRBV4-3 and TRBJ2-1; the match to TRBD2 covers 8 bases. J was trimmed by 4 bases and V by 0 bases; bases with no gene match: 11. Germline CDR1 is LGHNA and CDR2 is YSLEER. The CDR3 runs 18 residues. The CDR3 sequence: CASSQDRPPLADYNEQFF. DNA of the CDR3: TGCGCCAGCAGCCAAGATCGTCCCCCACTAGCGGATTACAATGAGCAGTTCTTC.

CDR3: CASSLVTGRNEKLFF. Here the CDR3 DNA reads TGCGCCAGCAGCTTGGTTACGGGACGAAATGAAAAACTGTTTTTT. V and J are TRBV5-1 and TRBJ1-4; perhaps TRBD1 as D (5 bases). The CDR3 has 15 amino acids. Germline CDR1 reads SGHRS; CDR2 reads YFSETQ. V gave up 0 bases and J gave up 5 bases, with 11 bases separating them.

Ten or more counts support this clonotype. The J gene is TRBJ1-3, the V gene TRBV20-1, with 10 bases that match TRBD1. Germline CDR1 is DFQATT and CDR2 is SNEGSKA (reference sequence). The J segment lost 5 bases and the V segment lost 0 bases, leaving 1 base of the junction unmatched. The CDR3 covers 14 residues. CDR3 in DNA: TGCAGTGCTAGAGAGACAGGGGGCCGAAACACCATATATTTT. Its translation: CSARETGGRNTIYF.

This rearrangement joins TRBV7-3 to TRBJ2-7, with 10 positions matching TRBD2. The CDR3 sequence is 19 residues long. The junction had 13 bases not matched to a gene; V was cut back by 0 bases and J by 2 bases. Germline V gene sequence: CDR1 SGHTA, CDR2 FQGTGA. The CDR3 loop reads CASSLTFTSGVPPPYEQYF. The CDR3 region has the DNA TGTGCCAGCAGCTTAACGTTTACTAGCGGGGTGCCTCCCCCCTACGAGCAGTACTTC. Full variable domain (rest looked up from reference TRBV7-3 and TRBJ2-7): GAGVSQTPSNKVTEKGKYVELRCDPISGHTALYWYRQSLGQGPEFLIYFQGTGAADDSGLPNDRFFAVRPEGSVSTLKIQRTERGDSAVYLCASSLTFTSGVPPPYEQYFGPGTRLTVT.

The rearrangement links TRBV11-2 to TRBJ2-1, with TRBD2 matching over 8 bases. The germline V gene encodes CDR1 SGHAT and CDR2 FQNNGV. CDR3 length: 14 residues. The V and J ends lost 7 bases and 9 bases, in that order; junction bases with no gene match: 11. CDR3 sequence: CASTSAGVVREQFF. The CDR3 DNA follows: TGTGCCAGCACTTCAGCGGGAGTTGTGCGTGAGCAGTTCTTC.

This clonotype was counted ten times or more. The J gene is TRBJ1-2, the V gene TRBV3-1; maybe TRBD1 (6 bases). From germline, CDR1 is LGHDT and CDR2 YNNKEL (reference sequence). This CDR3 contains 13 residues. V shed 3 bases and J shed 4 bases, with 9 bases lying between them. The CDR3 spells CASSQGGSYGYTF. CDR3 nucleotide sequence: TGTGCCAGCAGCCAGGGGGGCTCCTATGGCTACACCTTC.

This clonotype turned up a few times. V gene TRBV19 combines with J gene TRBJ2-1; tentatively, D is TRBD1 or TRBD2 (5 bases each). V lost 7 bases to trimming and J lost 13 bases, with 23 bases between them. Germline lookup yields CDR1 LNHDA and CDR2 SQIVND (reference sequence). CDR3 length equals 14 residues. The CDR3 protein is CASTPNTRGAQQFF. CDR3 DNA sequence: TGTGCCAGTACCCCGAATACACGAGGGGCGCAACAGTTCTTC.

The chain employs TRBV4-1 and TRBJ1-4; a weak D match, TRBD1 (5 bases). The CDR3 covers 17 residues. In germline, CDR1 is MGHRA, CDR2 YSYEKL. The ends were cut back, 3 bases at V and 0 bases at J, with 14 bases in the middle. The CDR3 nucleotides read TGCGCCAGCAGCCACCCGGGCCGAGGGGCAACTAATGAAAAACTGTTTTTT. It is translated as CASSHPGRGATNEKLFF.

The genes are TRBV12-3 or TRBV12-4 and TRBJ2-5; D not resolved. The CDR3 consists of 14 residues. Trimming removed 11 bases from V and 2 bases from J, with 18 bases in between. The CDR3 here is CARALGSGQETQYF. As DNA, the CDR3 is TGTGCCCGTGCGTTAGGTTCTGGGCAAGAGACCCAGTACTTC.

In this sample, this clonotype turned up once. The V call is TRBV27, the J call TRBJ2-5, with D perhaps matching TRBD1 or TRBD2 (5 bases each). CDR1 is MNHEY and CDR2 is SMNVEV in the germline V gene (reference sequence). CDR3 length: 17 residues. V was pared by 5 bases and J by 5 bases, with 24 bases between. DNA for the CDR3: TGTGCCAGCAGTCCCTCCGTCGGGGAAAGGGGTGGCGAGACCCAGTACTTC. It encodes CASSPSVGERGGETQYF.

The chain combines TRBV27 with TRBJ1-1; D perhaps matches TRBD1 (5 bases). The CDR3 runs 14 residues. CDR1 MNHEY and CDR2 SMNVEV come from the germline V gene (reference sequence). Trimming removed 0 bases from V and 8 bases from J, with 13 bases in between. The CDR3 sequence is CASSLSGVAKEAFF. CDR3 bases: TGTGCCAGCAGTTTATCGGGGGTGGCCAAAGAAGCTTTCTTT.

In this sample, this clonotype turned up many times. The chain is built from TRBV7-8 and TRBJ2-1, with D tentatively TRBD2 (6 bases). Germline values: CDR1 SGHVS, CDR2 FQNEAQ. This CDR3 comprises 14 residues. Trimming pared 2 bases from V and 2 bases from J, leaving 7 bases between. CDR3 DNA: TGTGCCAGCAGCTTATTAGCGGCCTACAATGAGCAGTTCTTC. Residues: CASSLLAAYNEQFF.

This clonotype was observed many times. This rearrangement joins TRBV7-6 to TRBJ2-3; D may be TRBD1 (7 bases). Trimming left V 5 bases short and J 1 base short, with 10 bases between. Germline lookup yields CDR1 SGHVS and CDR2 FNYEAQ. There are 14 residues in the CDR3. The CDR3 DNA reads TGTGCCAGCAGCCGCGGGACAGGCACAGATACGCAGTATTTT. It encodes CASSRGTGTDTQYF.

There are a few counts of this clonotype. The V and J genes are TRBV27 and TRBJ2-4, with D possibly TRBD1 on 6 matching bases. This CDR3 comprises 16 residues. V gave up 3 bases and J gave up 0 bases, with 12 bases separating them. Germline assignment: CDR1 MNHEY and CDR2 SMNVEV (reference sequence). The CDR3: CASSFQQGLAKNIQYF. As DNA, the CDR3 is TGTGCCAGCAGTTTTCAACAGGGTCTAGCCAAAAACATTCAGTACTTC.

This clonotype was seen at least ten times. V and J are TRBV11-2 and TRBJ2-5; 9 bases match TRBD1. The V gene's germline CDR1 is SGHAT and CDR2 FQNNGV. The CDR3 is 16 amino acids. V trimming: 5 bases; J trimming: 4 bases; junction bases outside the gene matches: 11. Here the CDR3 DNA reads TGTGCCAGCAGCGAGGGAACAGGGGGCGCTGGAGAGACCCAGTACTTC. Protein product: CASSEGTGGAGETQYF.

The chain employs TRBV11-3 and TRBJ2-1, with 7 nucleotides matching TRBD2. The CDR3 is 15 amino acids. After removal of 6 bases from V and 0 bases from J, the junction contained 5 bases not matched to a gene. Germline V gene data show CDR1 as SGHNT and CDR2 as YENEEA. The CDR3: CASSRIAGSYNEQFF. Written as DNA, the CDR3 is TGTGCCAGCAGTAGAATAGCGGGCTCCTACAATGAGCAGTTCTTC.

The V call is TRBV19, the J call TRBJ2-1, with 7 bases aligning to TRBD1. From germline, CDR1 is LNHDA and CDR2 SQIVND (reference sequence). The CDR3 runs 14 residues. After removal of 5 bases from V and 9 bases from J, the junction contained 10 bases not matched to a gene. The CDR3 DNA reads TGTGCCAGTAGTCCAAAGGGACAGTGGGGTGAGCAGTTCTTC. It encodes CASSPKGQWGEQFF.

Ten or more counts support this clonotype. The V gene is TRBV11-2, the J gene TRBJ2-5; the D gene is possibly TRBD2 (5 bases). Germline V gives CDR1 SGHAT, CDR2 FQNNGV. The CDR3 is made up of 14 amino acids. V lost 5 bases to trimming and J lost 4 bases, with 14 bases between them. The CDR3 spells CASSPRLPRETQYF. For the CDR3, the DNA is TGTGCCAGCAGCCCCAGACTACCCCGAGAGACCCAGTACTTC.